Below, one T cell receptor beta chain is given with its context. This record comes from a study of T cell responses to AZD1222 COVID-19 vaccine. Repertoires were generated with immunoSEQ multiplex PCR, while TCRdb's copy carries only in-frame clones and drops some. The sample shows about 200,000 clones, around nine tenths of them seen only once. The receptor comes from an adult who received the MenACWY meningococcal vaccine as a control. Sample: peripheral blood, taken 28 days after the second dose of the MenACWY control vaccine.

In DNA form, the CDR3 reads TGTGCCAGCAGTTTGAAAGAGCAGTACTTC. This codes for CASSLKEQYF. V is TRBV27 and J is TRBJ2-7; D gene ambiguous. From germline, CDR1 is MNHEY and CDR2 SMNVEV (reference sequence). Trimming left V 3 bases short and J 7 bases short, with 4 bases between. This CDR3 region has 10 residues.